The rows below give T cell receptor beta chains drawn from one sample of a study of CD8 T cells in ankylosing spondylitis. One entry per CDR3 protein, called by TCRdb with MiXCR from the 5' RACE reads. In the table there are a few hundred thousand distinct CDR3 sequences, over 15% of which are singletons. Source material: blood, either unsorted or a sorted T cell fraction (not recorded which). These receptor sequences come from a male donor with ankylosing spondylitis or in good health (not recorded which). CDR3s include the opening cysteine and the closing phenylalanine or tryptophan. The D gene is left open where the match is weak. Size values are once, few and many counts, or a class for expanded clones, and some rows have none.

D gene: TRBD2; V gene: TRBV20-1; J gene: TRBJ2-1; clone size: few; CDR3 protein: CSGTSGRGYNEQFF; CDR3 DNA: TGCAGTGGGACTAGCGGGAGGGGCTACAATGAGCAGTTCTTC
D gene: TRBD2; V gene: TRBV29-1; J gene: TRBJ2-1; clone size: NA; CDR3 protein: CSEKAGTSSGEQFF; CDR3 DNA: TGCAGCGAGAAAGCCGGGACTAGCTCAGGTGAGCAGTTCTTC
D gene: TRBD1; V gene: TRBV20-1; J gene: TRBJ2-1; clone size: NA; CDR3 protein: CSAQTGGGSYNEQFF; CDR3 DNA: TGCAGTGCACAAACAGGGGGCGGCTCCTACAATGAGCAGTTCTTC
D gene: TRBD2; V gene: TRBV20-1; J gene: TRBJ2-7; clone size: few; CDR3 protein: CSAVDRTSGTYEQYF; CDR3 DNA: TGCAGTGCCGTGGATAGGACTAGCGGGACCTACGAGCAGTACTTC
D gene: NA; V gene: TRBV7-9; J gene: TRBJ2-1; clone size: few; CDR3 protein: CASSLNKLFF; CDR3 DNA: TGTGCCAGCAGCCTAAATAAACTGTTCTTC
D gene: NA; V gene: TRBV10-3; J gene: TRBJ2-1; clone size: few; CDR3 protein: CAISEGDKSYNEQFF; CDR3 DNA: TGTGCCATCAGTGAAGGGGACAAGTCCTACAATGAGCAGTTCTTC
D gene: TRBD2; V gene: TRBV3-1; J gene: TRBJ2-3; clone size: NA; CDR3 protein: CASSQGSGRAGDTQYF; CDR3 DNA: TGTGCCAGCAGCCAAGGAAGCGGGAGGGCCGGAGATACGCAGTATTTT
D gene: NA; V gene: TRBV7-9; J gene: TRBJ2-1; clone size: NA; CDR3 protein: CASSFGGGGYNEQFF; CDR3 DNA: TGTGCCAGCAGCTTTGGAGGGGGAGGGTACAATGAGCAGTTCTTC
D gene: NA; V gene: TRBV4-1; J gene: TRBJ2-3; clone size: few; CDR3 protein: CASSQDPETDTQYF; CDR3 DNA: TGCGCCAGCAGCCAAGATCCGGAGACAGATACGCAGTATTTT
D gene: NA; V gene: TRBV29-1; J gene: TRBJ1-1; clone size: many; CDR3 protein: CSVEGSARGEAFF; CDR3 DNA: TGCAGCGTTGAAGGGTCAGCTCGAGGTGAAGCTTTCTTT
D gene: NA; V gene: TRBV24-1; J gene: TRBJ2-1; clone size: many; CDR3 protein: CATSDDPVGPLWDNEQFF; CDR3 DNA: TGTGCCACCAGTGATGACCCCGTGGGCCCCCTCTGGGACAATGAGCAGTTCTTC
D gene: TRBD2; V gene: TRBV5-1; J gene: TRBJ2-1; clone size: NA; CDR3 protein: CASSGRALDEQFF; CDR3 DNA: TGCGCCAGCAGCGGGAGGGCCTTAGATGAGCAGTTCTTC
D gene: NA; V gene: TRBV12-3/TRBV12-4; J gene: TRBJ2-1; clone size: few; CDR3 protein: CASSMGASYNEQFF; CDR3 DNA: TGTGCCAGCAGCATGGGGGCCTCCTACAATGAGCAGTTCTTC
D gene: NA; V gene: TRBV4-1; J gene: TRBJ1-6; clone size: NA; CDR3 protein: CASSQRDGNNSPLHF; CDR3 DNA: TGCGCCAGCAGCCAACGGGACGGCAATAATTCACCCCTCCACTTT
D gene: NA; V gene: TRBV29-1; J gene: TRBJ1-4; clone size: few; CDR3 protein: CSATATGLTLFF; CDR3 DNA: TGCAGCGCCACTGCGACAGGCCTCACGCTGTTTTTT
D gene: NA; V gene: TRBV9; J gene: TRBJ2-7; clone size: NA; CDR3 protein: CASSPTRGFYEQYF; CDR3 DNA: TGTGCCAGCAGCCCCACGCGGGGCTTCTACGAGCAGTACTTC
D gene: NA; V gene: TRBV12-3/TRBV12-4; J gene: TRBJ2-7; clone size: NA; CDR3 protein: CASSLFGGTLDVYF; CDR3 DNA: TGTGCCAGCAGTTTATTTGGTGGGACATTGGATGTGTACTTC
D gene: TRBD2; V gene: TRBV29-1; J gene: TRBJ2-1; clone size: NA; CDR3 protein: CSGGGTQMGSSYNEQFF; CDR3 DNA: TGCAGCGGGGGGGGGACGCAAATGGGAAGCTCCTACAATGAGCAGTTCTTC
D gene: NA; V gene: TRBV20-1; J gene: TRBJ2-7; clone size: few; CDR3 protein: CSARDLGDIGYEQYF; CDR3 DNA: TGCAGTGCTAGAGATTTGGGGGACATCGGCTACGAGCAGTACTTC
D gene: NA; V gene: TRBV29-1; J gene: TRBJ1-2; clone size: NA; CDR3 protein: CSVARPSAYGYTF; CDR3 DNA: TGCAGCGTTGCCCGTCCGAGTGCCTATGGCTACACCTTC
D gene: NA; V gene: TRBV20-1; J gene: TRBJ2-7; clone size: few; CDR3 protein: CSARGGRTSYEQYF; CDR3 DNA: TGCAGTGCTAGAGGGGGCCGGACTTCCTACGAGCAGTACTTC
D gene: NA; V gene: TRBV7-2; J gene: TRBJ2-1; clone size: NA; CDR3 protein: CASSSRDPYNEQFF; CDR3 DNA: TGTGCCAGCAGCTCCCGGGATCCCTACAATGAGCAGTTCTTC
D gene: NA; V gene: TRBV29-1; J gene: TRBJ2-7; clone size: NA; CDR3 protein: CSVSGTLREQYF; CDR3 DNA: TGCAGCGTTAGCGGCACCCTTCGTGAGCAGTACTTC
D gene: NA; V gene: TRBV14; J gene: TRBJ2-3; clone size: few; CDR3 protein: CASSQDYPNRGGITDTQYF; CDR3 DNA: TGTGCCAGCAGCCAAGATTACCCGAACCGGGGCGGGATCACAGATACGCAGTATTTT
D gene: NA; V gene: TRBV5-1; J gene: TRBJ2-7; clone size: few; CDR3 protein: CASSLEEADWAYEQYF; CDR3 DNA: TGCGCCAGCAGCTTGGAGGAGGCGGACTGGGCCTACGAGCAGTACTTC
D gene: TRBD2; V gene: TRBV20-1; J gene: TRBJ2-6; clone size: few; CDR3 protein: CSARALAGAGANVLTF; CDR3 DNA: TGCAGTGCTAGAGCCTTAGCGGGAGCCGGGGCCAACGTCCTGACTTTC
D gene: NA; V gene: TRBV20-1; J gene: TRBJ2-3; clone size: NA; CDR3 protein: CSAWGSGTSTDTQYF; CDR3 DNA: TGCAGTGCTTGGGGGAGCGGTACTAGCACAGATACGCAGTATTTT
D gene: NA; V gene: TRBV9; J gene: TRBJ1-2; clone size: NA; CDR3 protein: CASSVGGTLNYGYTF; CDR3 DNA: TGTGCCAGCAGCGTCGGAGGCACGCTTAACTATGGCTACACCTTC
D gene: TRBD2; V gene: TRBV29-1; J gene: TRBJ2-5; clone size: few; CDR3 protein: CSVDEQEDSGRAAETQYF; CDR3 DNA: TGCAGCGTTGATGAACAAGAGGATAGCGGGAGGGCCGCAGAGACCCAGTACTTC
D gene: NA; V gene: TRBV29-1; J gene: TRBJ2-1; clone size: few; CDR3 protein: CSVDGWDEQFF; CDR3 DNA: TGCAGCGTTGATGGCTGGGATGAGCAGTTCTTC
D gene: NA; V gene: TRBV12-3/TRBV12-4; J gene: TRBJ2-2; clone size: NA; CDR3 protein: CASSFFRVDTGELFF; CDR3 DNA: TGTGCCAGCAGTTTTTTTAGGGTGGACACCGGGGAGCTGTTTTTT
D gene: TRBD1; V gene: TRBV29-1; J gene: TRBJ2-5; clone size: NA; CDR3 protein: CSVLQGGQTQYF; CDR3 DNA: TGCAGCGTTTTACAGGGGGGACAGACCCAGTACTTC
D gene: NA; V gene: TRBV11-1; J gene: TRBJ2-1; clone size: NA; CDR3 protein: CASSLAGSPRDNEQFF; CDR3 DNA: TGTGCCAGCAGCTTAGCCGGGAGCCCCAGAGACAATGAGCAGTTCTTC
D gene: NA; V gene: TRBV4-2; J gene: TRBJ1-1; clone size: NA; CDR3 protein: CASSPQNRDHTEAFF; CDR3 DNA: TGTGCCAGCAGCCCCCAGAACAGGGACCACACTGAAGCTTTCTTT
D gene: TRBD2; V gene: TRBV29-1; J gene: TRBJ2-3; clone size: few; CDR3 protein: CSVEDSPGLATSTDTQYF; CDR3 DNA: TGCAGCGTTGAAGATAGCCCGGGACTAGCGACTAGCACAGATACGCAGTATTTT
D gene: TRBD1; V gene: TRBV5-1; J gene: TRBJ1-1; clone size: once; CDR3 protein: CASSPPRQGVKNTEAFF; CDR3 DNA: TGCGCCAGCAGCCCCCCCCGGCAGGGGGTTAAGAACACTGAAGCTTTCTTT
D gene: NA; V gene: TRBV3-1; J gene: TRBJ2-7; clone size: NA; CDR3 protein: CASSGYVGASYYEQYF; CDR3 DNA: TGTGCCAGCAGCGGCTACGTTGGCGCATCCTACTACGAGCAGTACTTC
D gene: NA; V gene: TRBV27; J gene: TRBJ1-3; clone size: NA; CDR3 protein: CASSPRGAGNTIYF; CDR3 DNA: TGTGCCAGCAGCCCGCGGGGAGCTGGAAACACCATATATTTT